The 21 T cell receptor beta chains listed next were all sequenced from one sample in a study of neurological immune-mediated disorders (dated by TCRdb to about 2019). The library relied on 5' RACE. Sequenced on an Illumina HiSeq 2500. Using fastp trimming at Q25 and MiXCR clonotype assembly, TCRdb reanalyzed the public sequencing data and kept in-frame beta chains. Duplicate CDR3 protein sequences are folded into a single record with the most common DNA and genes. The sample table records roughly 29,000 distinct CDR3 sequences; approximately 24% of these occur just once. The ten largest account for less than 35% of the sample. The material sequenced was CD4+ T cells from blood. The receptors derive from a middle-aged man with HTLV-1-associated myelopathy (HAM/TSP).

This clonotype was counted at least ten times. V is TRBV5-8 and J is TRBJ1-4, with D unclear. This CDR3 is built from 14 residues. CDR1 is SGHTS, CDR2 YDEGEE, per germline. The V end lost 0 bases, the J end lost 4 bases, and 7 bases lay between the germline ends. The CDR3 nucleotides are TGTGCCAGCAGCTTGGGCCAGCGTAATGAAAAACTGTTTTTT. Amino acids: CASSLGQRNEKLFF. Drawing the rest from reference TRBV5-8 and TRBJ1-4, the complete variable domain is EAGVTQSPTHLIKTRGQQATLRCSPISGHTSVYWYQQALGLGLQFLLWYDEGEERNRGNFPPRFSGRQFPNYSSELNVNALELEDSALYLCASSLGQRNEKLFFGSGTQLSVL.

The chain couples TRBV14 to TRBJ2-5; 7 nucleotides align to TRBD2. Germline V gene sequence: CDR1 SGHDN, CDR2 FVKESK. This CDR3 region has 17 residues. With 1 base clipped from V and 2 bases from J, the junction kept 10 bases outside the gene matches. CDR3 sequence reads: CASSQGSGGSWQETQYF. For the CDR3, the DNA is TGTGCCAGCAGCCAAGGATCGGGCGGGAGTTGGCAAGAGACCCAGTACTTC.

This chain connects TRBV20-1 to TRBJ1-4; 8 bases line up with TRBD1. Trimming removed 4 bases from V and 8 bases from J; junction bases left unmatched: 6. Germline CDR1 DFQATT, CDR2 SNEGSKA (reference sequence). This CDR3 region has 13 residues. The CDR3 coding sequence is TGCAGTGCTAAGACAGGGGAGGGCGAAAAACTGTTTTTT. It encodes CSAKTGEGEKLFF.

The chain uses TRBV25-1 and TRBJ1-4; 10 bases align to TRBD1. V gave up 4 bases and J gave up 5 bases; unmatched junction bases: 10. Germline V gene sequence: CDR1 MGHDK, CDR2 SYGVNS. The length of the CDR3 is 17 residues. For the CDR3, the DNA is TGTGCCAGCAGTGCCTCTCTACCGGGACAGGGGAATGAAAAACTGTTTTTT. This sequence encodes CASSASLPGQGNEKLFF.

This clonotype has ten or more counts. The gene calls are TRBV5-5 and TRBJ2-7; TRBD1 aligns across 9 bases. This CDR3 contains 15 residues. V shed 0 bases, J shed 4 bases, and the junction held 5 bases outside the gene matches. Germline V gene lookup returns CDR1 SGHKS and CDR2 YYEKEE (reference sequence). CDR3 sequence: CASSLAGTGMYEQYF. The DNA of the CDR3 is TGTGCCAGCAGCTTGGCTGGGACAGGGATGTACGAGCAGTACTTC. The variable domain in full, with the rest retrieved from reference TRBV5-5 and TRBJ2-7, is DAGVTQSPTHLIKTRGQQVTLRCSPISGHKSVSWYQQVLGQGPQFIFQYYEKEERGRGNFPDRFSARQFPNYSSELNVNALLLGDSALYLCASSLAGTGMYEQYFGPGTRLTVT.

This clonotype was seen many times. The CDR3 coding sequence is TGTGCCAGCTCACTCTTTGGACAGAGCACAGATACGCAGTATTTT. Its translation: CASSLFGQSTDTQYF. The chain combines TRBV18 with TRBJ2-3, with D possibly TRBD1 on 6 matching bases. V gave up 4 bases and J gave up 0 bases, with 11 bases separating them. Germline CDR1 KGHSH, CDR2 LQKENI. This CDR3 is built from 15 residues. The full variable domain, with the rest looked up from reference TRBV18 and TRBJ2-3, is NAGVMQNPRHLVRRRGQEARLRCSPMKGHSHVYWYRQLPEEGLKFMVYLQKENIIDESGMPKERFSAEFPKEGPSILRIQQVVRGDSAAYFCASSLFGQSTDTQYFGPGTRLTVL.

This clonotype was recorded many times. V gene TRBV3-1 combines with J gene TRBJ2-5; TRBD2 aligns across 9 bases. The V segment lost 2 bases and the J segment 5 bases; nucleotides outside the gene matches: 12. CDR1 LGHDT and CDR2 YNNKEL come from the germline V gene (reference sequence). The CDR3 covers 17 residues. In nucleotides, the CDR3 is TGTGCCAGCAGCCAATTGGTTGGCGGGGGGGCCGTCGAGACCCAGTACTTC. Protein: CASSQLVGGGAVETQYF.

This chain links TRBV20-1 with TRBJ2-3, with 11 bases aligning to TRBD2. V lost 0 bases, J lost 0 bases, and 2 bases stayed unmatched. Germline lookup yields CDR1 DFQATT and CDR2 SNEGSKA (reference sequence). The CDR3 spans 16 residues. CDR3 sequence reads: CSARDPSGGSTDTQYF. CDR3 coding DNA: TGCAGTGCTAGAGATCCTAGCGGGGGGAGCACAGATACGCAGTATTTT.

The chain joins TRBV2 to TRBJ1-1; no clear D gene. Trimming left V 6 bases short and J 3 bases short, with 14 bases between. Germline CDR1 and CDR2: SNHLY and FYNNEI. The CDR3 is made up of 14 amino acids. CDR3: CASRRLKWDTEAFF. The CDR3, as DNA: TGTGCCAGCAGACGCCTTAAATGGGACACTGAAGCTTTCTTT.

This clonotype was recorded many times. The chain is built from TRBV5-1 and TRBJ1-1; 7 nucleotides align to TRBD1. Per the germline V gene, CDR1 is SGHRS and CDR2 is YFSETQ. V lost 4 bases to trimming and J lost 5 bases; unmatched junction nucleotides: 8. The CDR3 totals 14 residues. The CDR3 coding sequence is TGCGCCAGCAGCCTGACGGCAGGGGGAACTGAAGCTTTCTTT. This codes for CASSLTAGGTEAFF.

This clonotype was seen repeatedly, ten times or more. The CDR3, as DNA: TGCAGTGCCCGGGACGGAGGAAATGAAAAACTGTTTTTT. Its translation: CSARDGGNEKLFF. This chain joins TRBV20-1 and TRBJ1-4, with a possible D match to TRBD1 (5 bases). The CDR3 is 13 residues long. Germline V CDR1 and CDR2: DFQATT, SNEGSKA (reference sequence). Trimming removed 6 bases at V and 5 bases at J, with 13 bases between.

The chain is built from TRBV19 and TRBJ1-2, with 8 bases fitting TRBD1. This CDR3 is built from 14 residues. CDR1 and CDR2 from the germline V gene are LNHDA and SQIVND (reference sequence). Germline trimming cut 6 bases from V and 6 bases from J; bases unmatched to any gene: 9. CDR3 residues: CASRNAGGADGYTF. The CDR3 nucleotides read TGTGCCAGTAGGAACGCAGGGGGCGCGGATGGCTACACCTTC.

This clonotype was observed many times. The chain combines TRBV5-1 with TRBJ2-5, with TRBD1 identical over 7 bases. The CDR3 has 15 amino acids. The V gene end was trimmed by 4 bases and the J gene end by 3 bases; junction bases not matched to a gene: 9. Germline CDR1 is SGHRS and CDR2 is YFSETQ. In DNA form, the CDR3 reads TGCGCCAGCAGCGGGCAGGGACAGATTAAAGAGACCCAGTACTTC. Its protein product is CASSGQGQIKETQYF.

This clonotype was seen a handful of times. DNA of the CDR3: TGTGCCAGCAGCTTGAGGACTAGCGGGACCTACGAGCAGTACTTC. Residues: CASSLRTSGTYEQYF. The gene calls are TRBV5-5 and TRBJ2-7, with 12 bases that match TRBD2. V trimming: 1 base; J trimming: 2 bases; junction bases outside the gene matches: 1. This CDR3 has 15 amino acids. Germline-derived CDR1 and CDR2 are SGHKS and YYEKEE (reference sequence).

A few counts support this clonotype. The chain links TRBV7-8 to TRBJ1-1; maybe TRBD1 (5 bases). CDR3 length equals 15 residues. Germline CDR1 is SGHVS and CDR2 is FQNEAQ. Trimming left V 5 bases short and J 6 bases short, with 19 bases between. Here the CDR3 DNA reads TGTGCCAGCAGCCCGCAGCGTCACAGGTCGCCTGAAGCTTTCTTT. Amino acids: CASSPQRHRSPEAFF.

This clonotype was recorded at least ten times. This clone may be a read error of a much larger clone one base away. This sequence joins TRBV2 and TRBJ2-3; TRBD2 matches 8 bases. Looked up from germline, CDR1 is SNHLY and CDR2 is FYNNEI. The CDR3 consists of 15 residues. In DNA, the CDR3 is TGTGCCAACAGTGAAGTCGGGGGGGTGCGGGATACGCAGTATTTT. Translation: CANSEVGGVRDTQYF. Looking up the rest from reference TRBV2 and TRBJ2-3 gives the full variable domain: EPEVTQTPSHQVTQMGQEVILRCVPISNHLYFYWYRQILGQKVEFLVSFYNNEISEKSEIFDDQFSVERPDGSNFTLKIRSTKLEDSAMYFCANSEVGGVRDTQYFGPGTRLTVL.

This clonotype occurred many times. The J gene is TRBJ2-3, the V gene TRBV20-1; TRBD2 matches at 8 bases. Germline V gene lookup returns CDR1 DFQATT and CDR2 SNEGSKA (reference sequence). There are 14 residues in the CDR3. J was trimmed by 2 bases and V by 4 bases; bases with no gene match: 5. The CDR3 region has the DNA TGCAGTGCTAAAACGGGGGGGTACACAGATACGCAGTATTTT. Translating it yields CSAKTGGYTDTQYF.

At least ten counts were recorded for this clonotype. This chain links TRBV3-1 with TRBJ2-3; 8 bases fit TRBD2. The CDR3 has 16 residues. V dropped 0 bases and J dropped 6; count of bases not matched to a gene: 8. CDR1 and CDR2 from the germline V gene are LGHDT and YNNKEL (reference sequence). DNA for the CDR3: TGTGCCAGCAGCCAAGAGAGCAGCGGGAGCTGGGATACGCAGTATTTT. As protein: CASSQESSGSWDTQYF.

This clonotype has a count of ten or more. V is TRBV18 and J is TRBJ1-3; 8 nucleotides align to TRBD1. Germline CDR1 and CDR2: KGHSH and LQKENI. The CDR3 consists of 16 residues. J lost 1 base, V lost 2 bases, and 4 bases had no gene match. Here the CDR3 DNA reads TGTGCCAGCTCACCAAGACAGGGGAAGTCTGGAAACACCATATATTTT. It specifies CASSPRQGKSGNTIYF.

This clonotype was picked up many times. V and J are TRBV7-7 and TRBJ2-5; TRBD1 or TRBD2 may be the D gene (5 bases each). Between the trimmed V and J ends, which lost 1 base and 6 bases, there was a span of 9 bases. Germline V gene data show CDR1 as SSHAT and CDR2 as FNYEAQ (reference sequence). CDR3 length: 13 amino acids. The CDR3 is CASSLDRGQTQYF. The CDR3 coding sequence is TGTGCCAGCAGCTTAGATCGGGGACAGACCCAGTACTTC.

This clonotype has a count of ten or more. The chain carries TRBV5-5 and TRBJ2-1; D perhaps matches TRBD2 (6 bases). V dropped 4 bases and J dropped 9 bases, with 23 bases sitting between them. Germline lookup yields CDR1 SGHKS and CDR2 YYEKEE (reference sequence). The CDR3 runs 16 residues. The CDR3 protein is CASSRSIAEERVEQFF. The CDR3 DNA sequence: TGTGCCAGCAGCCGATCGATAGCGGAAGAAAGGGTTGAGCAGTTCTTC.